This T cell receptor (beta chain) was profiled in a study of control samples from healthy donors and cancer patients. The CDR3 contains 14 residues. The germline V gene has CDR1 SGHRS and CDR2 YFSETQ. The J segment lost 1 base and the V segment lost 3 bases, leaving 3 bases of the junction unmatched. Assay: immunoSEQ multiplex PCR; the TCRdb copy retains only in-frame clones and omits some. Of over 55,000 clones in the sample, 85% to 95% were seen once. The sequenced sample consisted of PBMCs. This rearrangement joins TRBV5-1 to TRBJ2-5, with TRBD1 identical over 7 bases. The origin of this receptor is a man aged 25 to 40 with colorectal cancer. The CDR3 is CASSSRQGQETQYF. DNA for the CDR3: TGCGCCAGCAGCTCAAGACAGGGCCAAGAGACCCAGTACTTC. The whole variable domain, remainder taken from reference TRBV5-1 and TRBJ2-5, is KAGVTQTPRYLIKTRGQQVTLSCSPISGHRSVSWYQQTPGQGLQFLFEYFSETQRNKGNFPGRFSGRQFSNSRSEMNVSTLELGDSALYLCASSSRQGQETQYFGPGTRLLVL.